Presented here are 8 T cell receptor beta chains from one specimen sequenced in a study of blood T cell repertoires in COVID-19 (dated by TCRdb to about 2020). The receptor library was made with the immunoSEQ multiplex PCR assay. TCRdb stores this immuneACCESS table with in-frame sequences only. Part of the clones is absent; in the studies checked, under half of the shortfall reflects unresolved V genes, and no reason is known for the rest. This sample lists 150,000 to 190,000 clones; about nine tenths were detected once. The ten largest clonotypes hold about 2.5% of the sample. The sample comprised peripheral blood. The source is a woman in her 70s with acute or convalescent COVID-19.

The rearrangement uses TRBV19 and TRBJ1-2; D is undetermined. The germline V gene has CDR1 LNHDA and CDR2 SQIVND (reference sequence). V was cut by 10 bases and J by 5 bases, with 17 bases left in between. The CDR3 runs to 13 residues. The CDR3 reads CATRLEGTYGYTF. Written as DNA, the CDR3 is TGTGCCACCCGGTTGGAGGGAACTTATGGCTACACCTTC.

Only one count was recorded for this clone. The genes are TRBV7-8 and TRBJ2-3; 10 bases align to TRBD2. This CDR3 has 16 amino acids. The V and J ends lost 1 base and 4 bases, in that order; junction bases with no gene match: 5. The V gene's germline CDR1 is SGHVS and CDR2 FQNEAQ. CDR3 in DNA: TGTGCCAGCAGCTTAGGAACTAGCGGGGTAGCAGATACGCAGTATTTT. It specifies CASSLGTSGVADTQYF.

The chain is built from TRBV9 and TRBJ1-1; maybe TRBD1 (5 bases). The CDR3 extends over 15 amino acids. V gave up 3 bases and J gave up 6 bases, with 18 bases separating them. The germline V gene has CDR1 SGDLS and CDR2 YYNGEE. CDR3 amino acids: CASSADLQGVAEAFF. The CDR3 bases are TGTGCCAGCAGCGCCGACCTCCAAGGGGTAGCTGAAGCTTTCTTT. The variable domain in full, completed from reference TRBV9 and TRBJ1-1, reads DSGVTQTPKHLITATGQRVTLRCSPRSGDLSVYWYQQSLDQGLQFLIQYYNGEERAKGNILERFSAQQFPDLHSELNLSSLELGDSALYFCASSADLQGVAEAFFGQGTRLTVV.

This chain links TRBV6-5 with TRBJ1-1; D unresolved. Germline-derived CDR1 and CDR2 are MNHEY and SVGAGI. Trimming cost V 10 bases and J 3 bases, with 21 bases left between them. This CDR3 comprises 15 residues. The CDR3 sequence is CATRVDSARDTEAFF. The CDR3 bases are TGTGCCACCCGCGTCGACTCCGCGAGGGACACTGAAGCTTTCTTT.

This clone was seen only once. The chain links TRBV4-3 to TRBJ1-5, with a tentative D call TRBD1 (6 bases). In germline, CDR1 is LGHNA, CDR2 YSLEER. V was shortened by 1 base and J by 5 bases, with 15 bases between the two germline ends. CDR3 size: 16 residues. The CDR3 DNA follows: TGCGCCAGCAGCCAAGCCGCAGGGGTTGGTGATCAGCCCCAGCATTTT. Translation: CASSQAAGVGDQPQHF.

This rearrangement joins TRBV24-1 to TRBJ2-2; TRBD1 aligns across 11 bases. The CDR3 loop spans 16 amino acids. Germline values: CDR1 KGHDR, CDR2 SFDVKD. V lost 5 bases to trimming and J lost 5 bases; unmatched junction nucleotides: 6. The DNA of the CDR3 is TGTGCCACCAGTGTCGCGGGACAGGGGGGGACCGGGGAGCTGTTTTTT. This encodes CATSVAGQGGTGELFF.

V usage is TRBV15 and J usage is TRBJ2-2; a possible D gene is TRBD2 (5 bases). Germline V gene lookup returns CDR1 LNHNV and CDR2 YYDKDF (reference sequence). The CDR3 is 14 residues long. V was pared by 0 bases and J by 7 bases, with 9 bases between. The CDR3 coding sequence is TGTGCCACCAGCAGAGATAAAGGGAGCGGGGAGCTGTTTTTT. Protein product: CATSRDKGSGELFF.

The DNA of the CDR3 is TGTGCCAGCAGCTTAACGGGACTAGCCTCAAACGAGCAGTACGTC. Protein: CASSLTGLASNEQYV. The chain recombines TRBV5-6 with TRBJ2-7; TRBD2 matches 9 bases. The CDR3 has 15 amino acids. Germline lookup yields CDR1 SGHDT and CDR2 YYEEEE. With V trimmed by 2 bases and J by 5 bases, 8 bases remained unmatched.